The sequence of this T cell receptor beta chain was determined in a study of blood T cells in healthy people across ages. V was trimmed by 2 bases and J by 1 base, leaving 13 bases between them. Germline CDR1 and CDR2: SQVTM and ANQGSEA. This CDR3 is built from 15 residues. Study-level results: Strong correlation existed between TCR beta diversity and naive T cell percentage. Naive CD4+ cell counts and diversity both ran higher in long-lived than in aged donors.

Alongside a J-beta primer mix, a sample-barcoded 5' primer served in a second PCR lasting about 7 to 11 cycles. A template-switch adaptor that had 12 random nucleotides put a tag on each cDNA molecule. The study obtained at least 3 million CDR3-containing paired-end reads from every sample. TCRdb re-analysed the 5' RACE reads in MiXCR, keeping a single row per CDR3 protein. The sample comprises fewer than 2,000,000 distinct CDR3 sequences, roughly 30% of which are singletons, and about 11% rests with the top ten. This clonotype was counted a few times. Its specificity is not known. The clonotype originates from a woman in her twenties or thirties in good health. The sample taken for sequencing was blood. The chain combines TRBV29-1 with TRBJ2-3; D is unresolved. The DNA of the CDR3 is TGCAGCGTTGAAACGATGGGTGCGGGCACAGATACGCAGTATTTT. This codes for CSVETMGAGTDTQYF.